Below are 2 T cell receptor beta chains sequenced from a single sample in a study of cytomegalovirus exposure and HLA in healthy donors. The PCR had 60 Vbeta and 13 Jbeta primers. Only in-frame clones appear in the TCRdb table, and some are missing; sequencing was by immunoSEQ multiplex PCR. The sample lists some 170,000 clones, roughly 77% occurring once. The sample comprised PBMCs. These receptors were collected from a man aged 18 to 29 in good health and CMV-seropositive.

V usage is TRBV4-1 and J usage is TRBJ2-3; D is ambiguous. Germline loops: CDR1 MGHRA, CDR2 YSYEKL. CDR3 length: 12 amino acids. Trimming stripped 3 bases from V and 5 bases from J, with 6 bases between. The CDR3 region has the DNA TGCGCCAGCAGCCATACGCGAGATACGCAGTATTTT. It translates to CASSHTRDTQYF.

In this sample, this clone turned up once. The rearrangement uses TRBV6-1 and TRBJ2-5; 16 nucleotides align to TRBD2. The CDR3 covers 14 residues. With V trimmed by 9 bases and J by 5 bases, 3 bases remained unmatched. Germline assignment: CDR1 MNHNS and CDR2 SASEGT. The chain's CDR3 is CASGTSGRGETQYF. The CDR3, as DNA: TGTGCCAGTGGGACTAGCGGGAGGGGGGAGACCCAGTACTTC.